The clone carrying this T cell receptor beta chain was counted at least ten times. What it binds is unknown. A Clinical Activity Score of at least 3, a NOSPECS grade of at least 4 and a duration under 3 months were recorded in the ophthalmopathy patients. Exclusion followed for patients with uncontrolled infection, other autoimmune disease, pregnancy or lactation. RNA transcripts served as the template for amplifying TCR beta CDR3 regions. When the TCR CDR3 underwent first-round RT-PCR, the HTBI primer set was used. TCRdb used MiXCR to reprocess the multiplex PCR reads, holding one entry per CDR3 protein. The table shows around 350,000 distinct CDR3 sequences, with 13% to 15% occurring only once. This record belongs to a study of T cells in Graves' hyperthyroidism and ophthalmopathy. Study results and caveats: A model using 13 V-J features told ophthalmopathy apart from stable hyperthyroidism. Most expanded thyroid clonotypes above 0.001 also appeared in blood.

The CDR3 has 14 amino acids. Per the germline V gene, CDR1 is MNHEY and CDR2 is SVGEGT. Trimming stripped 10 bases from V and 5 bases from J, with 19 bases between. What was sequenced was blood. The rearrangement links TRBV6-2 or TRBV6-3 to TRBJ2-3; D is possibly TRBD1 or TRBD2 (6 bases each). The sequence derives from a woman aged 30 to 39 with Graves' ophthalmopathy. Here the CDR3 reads CATKIGGRGDTQYF. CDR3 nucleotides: TGTGCCACGAAGATAGGGGGGCGTGGAGATACGCAGTATTTT.